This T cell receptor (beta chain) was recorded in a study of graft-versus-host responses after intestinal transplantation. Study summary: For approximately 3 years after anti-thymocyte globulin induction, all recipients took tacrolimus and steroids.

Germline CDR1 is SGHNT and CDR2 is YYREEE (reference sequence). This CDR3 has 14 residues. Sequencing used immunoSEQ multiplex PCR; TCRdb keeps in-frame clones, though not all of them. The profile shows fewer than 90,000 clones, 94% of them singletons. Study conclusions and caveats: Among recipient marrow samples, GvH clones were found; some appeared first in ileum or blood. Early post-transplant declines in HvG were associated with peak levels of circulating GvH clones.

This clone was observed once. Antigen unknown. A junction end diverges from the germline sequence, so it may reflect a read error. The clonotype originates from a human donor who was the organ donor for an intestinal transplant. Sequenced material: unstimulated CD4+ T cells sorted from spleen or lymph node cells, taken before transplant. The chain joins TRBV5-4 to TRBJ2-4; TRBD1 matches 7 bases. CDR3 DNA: TGTGCCAGCAGCTTGGAGGGGGCCAGAAACATTCAGTACTTC. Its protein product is CASSLEGARNIQYF.